The present TCR beta chain was sequenced within a study of blood T cell repertoires in COVID-19 (dated by TCRdb to 2020 to 2021). About the study as a whole: Samples from collaborators originated in the United States, Italy and Spain and spanned both the acute and convalescent phases of COVID-19. The material from the prospective study consisted of cDNA or gDNA derived from T cells, B-cell-depleted T cells, or PBMCs. Where available, HLA class I and class II types were obtained from metadata supplied by the sample provider rather than from assay-based typing. The repertoires were released in a freely available public database intended as a resource for research on the immune response to SARS-CoV-2. The dataset comprised deeply sampled blood TCRbeta repertoires from subjects exposed to, actively infected with, or recovered from COVID-19. Samples came from the ongoing ImmuneRACE study (first 160 participants) plus 1,254 subjects from 6 global collaborators. A de-identified subject ID, COVID-19 status, age in years and sex were almost always included in the sample metadata.

The germline V gene (reference sequence) yields LNHDA for CDR1 and SQIVND for CDR2. The CDR3, cysteine through phenylalanine, is 17 amino acids long. CDR3 DNA only is kept here, 51 bases in frame from base 1. Trimming takes 6 bases from V and 0 bases from J, and the germline ends sit 18 bases apart. The immunoSEQ Assay, a bias-controlled multiplex PCR, was used to amplify TCRbeta CDR3 regions from genomic DNA. Per the original workflow: The number of nucleated cells in each sample was estimated from the amplification of reference gene primers within the assay. To quantify the absolute abundance of each unique TCRbeta CDR3 rearrangement, sequence reads were collapsed and filtered. For each sample, productive Simpson clonality was calculated by taking the square root of Simpson's diversity index across productive rearrangements. TCRdb carries this immuneACCESS record with in-frame sequences only. Its versions omit some clonotypes, under half of them owing to an unresolved V gene in the studies checked, with the rest unexplained. V, J and clone size reflect that table, while D and trimming were determined from the DNA. Present in this sample are roughly 200,000 clones, less than 85% of which were seen just once. Together, the top ten hold around 5.4% of the sample.

Concerning this clone: The antigen it recognizes is unknown. Base-call qualities are not available, and no considerably larger clone is one nucleotide away.

General findings and caveats noted by the study authors: The quantity of clinical and demographic metadata differed by source and by participant and was supplied without curation.

The collaborating institutions used their own protocols to collect whole blood in K2EDTA tubes. For TCRbeta analysis, collaborators shipped samples in one of three forms: frozen whole blood, isolated PBMCs, or DNA extracted from either of those sample types. The rearrangement joined TRBV19 to TRBJ1-5; the best D guess is TRBD1, with 6 bases matching. This receptor was identified in a woman in her 70s with acute or convalescent COVID-19. Source material: peripheral blood. The DNA is as follows: TGTGCCAGTAGCACCGGGACACTACTCTATAGCAATCAGCCCCAGCATTTT. Its coded protein is CASSTGTLLYSNQPQHF.